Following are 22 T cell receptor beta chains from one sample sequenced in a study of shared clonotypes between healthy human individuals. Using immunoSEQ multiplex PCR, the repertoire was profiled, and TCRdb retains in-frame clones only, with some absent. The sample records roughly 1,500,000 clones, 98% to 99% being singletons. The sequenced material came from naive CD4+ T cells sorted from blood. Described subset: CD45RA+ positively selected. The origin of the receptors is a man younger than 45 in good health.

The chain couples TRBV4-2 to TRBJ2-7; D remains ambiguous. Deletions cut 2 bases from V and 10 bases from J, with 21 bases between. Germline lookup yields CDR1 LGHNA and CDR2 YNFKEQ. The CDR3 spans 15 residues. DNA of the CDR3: TGTGCCAGCAGCCAAATAGAATACGAGTTTGGGTTCCAGTACTTC. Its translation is CASSQIEYEFGFQYF.

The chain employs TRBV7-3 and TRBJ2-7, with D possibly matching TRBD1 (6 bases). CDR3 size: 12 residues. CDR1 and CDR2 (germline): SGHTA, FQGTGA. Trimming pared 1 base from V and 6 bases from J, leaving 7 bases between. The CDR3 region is CASSLRGGEQYF. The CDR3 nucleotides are TGTGCCAGCAGCTTAAGAGGGGGCGAGCAGTACTTC.

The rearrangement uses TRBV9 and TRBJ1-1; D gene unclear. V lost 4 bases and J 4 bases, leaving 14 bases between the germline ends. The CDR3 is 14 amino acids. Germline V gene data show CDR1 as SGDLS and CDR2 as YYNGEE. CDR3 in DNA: TGTGCCAGCAGCCCCATTGACACGGGCACTGAAGCTTTCTTT. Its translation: CASSPIDTGTEAFF.

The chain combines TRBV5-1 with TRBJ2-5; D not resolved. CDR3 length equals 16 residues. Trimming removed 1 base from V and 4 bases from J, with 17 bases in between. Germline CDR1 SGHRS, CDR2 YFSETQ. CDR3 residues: CASSLRAPPLRETQYF. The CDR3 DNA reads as TGCGCCAGCAGCTTGCGGGCACCCCCCCTGCGAGAGACCCAGTACTTC. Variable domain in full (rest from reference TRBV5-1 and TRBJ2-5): KAGVTQTPRYLIKTRGQQVTLSCSPISGHRSVSWYQQTPGQGLQFLFEYFSETQRNKGNFPGRFSGRQFSNSRSEMNVSTLELGDSALYLCASSLRAPPLRETQYFGPGTRLLVL.

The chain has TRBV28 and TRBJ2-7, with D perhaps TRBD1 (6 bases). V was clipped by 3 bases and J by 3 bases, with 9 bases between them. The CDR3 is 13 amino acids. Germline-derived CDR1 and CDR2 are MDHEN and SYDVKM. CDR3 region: CASSLGHGYEQYF. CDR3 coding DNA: TGTGCCAGCAGTTTGGGACACGGCTACGAGCAGTACTTC.

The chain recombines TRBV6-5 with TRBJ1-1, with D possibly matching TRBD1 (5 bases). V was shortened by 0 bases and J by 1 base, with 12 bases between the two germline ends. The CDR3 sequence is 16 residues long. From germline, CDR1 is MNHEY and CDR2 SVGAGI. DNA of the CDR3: TGTGCCAGCAGTTACTCCCAGATTGGGACGAACACTGAAGCTTTCTTT. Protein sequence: CASSYSQIGTNTEAFF.

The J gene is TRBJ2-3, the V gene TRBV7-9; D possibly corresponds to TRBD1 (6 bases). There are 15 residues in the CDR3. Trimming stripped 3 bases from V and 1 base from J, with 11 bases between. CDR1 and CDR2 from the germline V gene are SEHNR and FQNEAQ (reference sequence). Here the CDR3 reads CASSFRGMGTDTQYF. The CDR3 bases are TGTGCCAGCAGCTTTAGGGGGATGGGCACAGATACGCAGTATTTT.

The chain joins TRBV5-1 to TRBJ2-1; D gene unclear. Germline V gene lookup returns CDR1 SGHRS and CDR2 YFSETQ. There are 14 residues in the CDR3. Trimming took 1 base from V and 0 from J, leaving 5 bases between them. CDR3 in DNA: TGCGCCAGCAGCTTGACCATCTCCTACAATGAGCAGTTCTTC. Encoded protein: CASSLTISYNEQFF.

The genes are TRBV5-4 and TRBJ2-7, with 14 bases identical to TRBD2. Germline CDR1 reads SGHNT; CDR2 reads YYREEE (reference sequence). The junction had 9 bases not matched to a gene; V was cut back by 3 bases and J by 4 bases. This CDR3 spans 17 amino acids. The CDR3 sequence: CASSSGTSGRLVYEQYF. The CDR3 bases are TGTGCCAGCAGCTCCGGGACTAGCGGGAGACTGGTTTACGAGCAGTACTTC.

CDR3 coding DNA: TGTGCCAGCAGCCAATCAGCCGGATACACTGAAGCTTTCTTT. As protein: CASSQSAGYTEAFF. The chain recombines TRBV14 with TRBJ1-1; the D is unclear. The length of the CDR3 is 14 residues. The V end was cut by 2 bases, the J end by 3 bases, with 10 bases between. Germline assignment: CDR1 SGHDN and CDR2 FVKESK.

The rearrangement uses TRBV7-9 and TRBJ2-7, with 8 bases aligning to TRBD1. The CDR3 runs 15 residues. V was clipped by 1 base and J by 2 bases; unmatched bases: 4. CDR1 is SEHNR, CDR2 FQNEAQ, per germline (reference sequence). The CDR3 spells CASSLDGTGPYEQYF. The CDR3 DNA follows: TGTGCCAGCAGCTTAGACGGGACAGGACCCTACGAGCAGTACTTC.

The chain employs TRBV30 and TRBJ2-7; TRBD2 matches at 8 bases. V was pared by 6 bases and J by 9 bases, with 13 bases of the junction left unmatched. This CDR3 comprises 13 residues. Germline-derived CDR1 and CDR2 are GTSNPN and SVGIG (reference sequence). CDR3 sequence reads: CACPGGGPALQYF. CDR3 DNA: TGTGCCTGCCCGGGGGGGGGACCCGCGCTGCAGTACTTC.

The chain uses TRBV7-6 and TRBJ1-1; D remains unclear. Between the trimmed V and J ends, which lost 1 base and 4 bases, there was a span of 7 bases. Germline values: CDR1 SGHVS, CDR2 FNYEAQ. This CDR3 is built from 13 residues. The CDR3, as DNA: TGTGCCAGCAGCTTAGGGGGTCTCACTGAAGCTTTCTTT. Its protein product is CASSLGGLTEAFF. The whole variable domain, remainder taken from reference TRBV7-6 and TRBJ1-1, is GAGVSQSPRYKVTKRGQDVALRCDPISGHVSLYWYRQALGQGPEFLTYFNYEAQQDKSGLPNDRFSAERPEGSISTLTIQRTEQRDSAMYRCASSLGGLTEAFFGQGTRLTVV.

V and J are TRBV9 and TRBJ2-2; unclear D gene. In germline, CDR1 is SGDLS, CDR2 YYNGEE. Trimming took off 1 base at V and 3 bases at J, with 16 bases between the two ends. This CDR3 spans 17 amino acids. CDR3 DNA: TGTGCCAGCAGCGTACTCAACCCCATAAGGCACACCGGGGAGCTGTTTTTT. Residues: CASSVLNPIRHTGELFF. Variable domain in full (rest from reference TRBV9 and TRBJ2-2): DSGVTQTPKHLITATGQRVTLRCSPRSGDLSVYWYQQSLDQGLQFLIQYYNGEERAKGNILERFSAQQFPDLHSELNLSSLELGDSALYFCASSVLNPIRHTGELFFGEGSRLTVL.

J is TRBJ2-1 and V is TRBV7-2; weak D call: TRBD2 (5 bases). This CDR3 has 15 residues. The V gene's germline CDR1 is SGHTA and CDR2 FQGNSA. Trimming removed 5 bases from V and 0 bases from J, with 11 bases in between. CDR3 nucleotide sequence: TGTGCCAGCAGCGTCACGAGCGGCTCCTACAATGAGCAGTTCTTC. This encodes CASSVTSGSYNEQFF.

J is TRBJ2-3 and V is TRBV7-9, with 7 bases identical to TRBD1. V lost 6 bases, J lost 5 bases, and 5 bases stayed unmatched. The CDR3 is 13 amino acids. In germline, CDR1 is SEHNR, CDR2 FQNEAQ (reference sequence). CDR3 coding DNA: TGTGCCAGCAGTAGCACAGGGGAAGATACGCAGTATTTT. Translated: CASSSTGEDTQYF. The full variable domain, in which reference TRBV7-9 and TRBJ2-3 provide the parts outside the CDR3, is DTGVSQNPRHKITKRGQNVTFRCDPISEHNRLYWYRQTLGQGPEFLTYFQNEAQLEKSRLLSDRFSAERPKGSFSTLEIQRTEQGDSAMYLCASSSTGEDTQYFGPGTRLTVL.

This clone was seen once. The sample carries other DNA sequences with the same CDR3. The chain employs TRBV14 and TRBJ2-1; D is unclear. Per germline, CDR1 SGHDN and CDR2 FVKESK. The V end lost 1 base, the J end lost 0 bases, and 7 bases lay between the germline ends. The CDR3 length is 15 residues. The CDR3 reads CASSQGVSSYNEQFF. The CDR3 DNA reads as TGTGCCAGCAGCCAAGGGGTCTCCTCCTACAATGAGCAGTTCTTC.

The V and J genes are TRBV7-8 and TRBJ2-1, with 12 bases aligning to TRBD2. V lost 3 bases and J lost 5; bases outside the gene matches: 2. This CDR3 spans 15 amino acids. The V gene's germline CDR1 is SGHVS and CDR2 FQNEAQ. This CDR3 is CASSFGLAGNNEQFF. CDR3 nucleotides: TGTGCCAGCAGCTTCGGACTAGCGGGGAACAATGAGCAGTTCTTC.

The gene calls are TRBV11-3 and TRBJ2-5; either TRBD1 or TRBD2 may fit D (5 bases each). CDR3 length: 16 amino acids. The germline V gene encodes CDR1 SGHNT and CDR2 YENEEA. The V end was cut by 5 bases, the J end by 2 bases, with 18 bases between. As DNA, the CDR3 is TGTGCCAGCAGCCGCTCCGTGGGGGTTAAACAAGAGACCCAGTACTTC. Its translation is CASSRSVGVKQETQYF.

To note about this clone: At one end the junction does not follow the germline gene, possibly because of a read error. Here the CDR3 DNA reads TGTGCCAGCAGCTCAGAACTAGCGGGGGTGGGGTTTTTT. Translating gives CASSSELAGVGFF. The genes are TRBV5-6 and TRBJ2-3; 11 bases fit TRBD2. The CDR3 has 13 residues. Germline CDR1 is SGHDT and CDR2 is YYEEEE.

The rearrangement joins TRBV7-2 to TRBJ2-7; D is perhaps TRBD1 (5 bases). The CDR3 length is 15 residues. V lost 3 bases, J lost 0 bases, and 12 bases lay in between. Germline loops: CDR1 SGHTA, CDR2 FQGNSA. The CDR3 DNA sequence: TGTGCCAGCAGCTTCTCTCGACAGTTCTCCTACGAGCAGTACTTC. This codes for CASSFSRQFSYEQYF.

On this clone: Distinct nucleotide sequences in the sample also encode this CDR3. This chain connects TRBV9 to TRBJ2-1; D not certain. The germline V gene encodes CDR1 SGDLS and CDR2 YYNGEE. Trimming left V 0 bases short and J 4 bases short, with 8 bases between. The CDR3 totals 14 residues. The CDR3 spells CASSVDSRYNEQFF. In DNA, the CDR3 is TGTGCCAGCAGCGTAGACTCTAGGTACAATGAGCAGTTCTTC.